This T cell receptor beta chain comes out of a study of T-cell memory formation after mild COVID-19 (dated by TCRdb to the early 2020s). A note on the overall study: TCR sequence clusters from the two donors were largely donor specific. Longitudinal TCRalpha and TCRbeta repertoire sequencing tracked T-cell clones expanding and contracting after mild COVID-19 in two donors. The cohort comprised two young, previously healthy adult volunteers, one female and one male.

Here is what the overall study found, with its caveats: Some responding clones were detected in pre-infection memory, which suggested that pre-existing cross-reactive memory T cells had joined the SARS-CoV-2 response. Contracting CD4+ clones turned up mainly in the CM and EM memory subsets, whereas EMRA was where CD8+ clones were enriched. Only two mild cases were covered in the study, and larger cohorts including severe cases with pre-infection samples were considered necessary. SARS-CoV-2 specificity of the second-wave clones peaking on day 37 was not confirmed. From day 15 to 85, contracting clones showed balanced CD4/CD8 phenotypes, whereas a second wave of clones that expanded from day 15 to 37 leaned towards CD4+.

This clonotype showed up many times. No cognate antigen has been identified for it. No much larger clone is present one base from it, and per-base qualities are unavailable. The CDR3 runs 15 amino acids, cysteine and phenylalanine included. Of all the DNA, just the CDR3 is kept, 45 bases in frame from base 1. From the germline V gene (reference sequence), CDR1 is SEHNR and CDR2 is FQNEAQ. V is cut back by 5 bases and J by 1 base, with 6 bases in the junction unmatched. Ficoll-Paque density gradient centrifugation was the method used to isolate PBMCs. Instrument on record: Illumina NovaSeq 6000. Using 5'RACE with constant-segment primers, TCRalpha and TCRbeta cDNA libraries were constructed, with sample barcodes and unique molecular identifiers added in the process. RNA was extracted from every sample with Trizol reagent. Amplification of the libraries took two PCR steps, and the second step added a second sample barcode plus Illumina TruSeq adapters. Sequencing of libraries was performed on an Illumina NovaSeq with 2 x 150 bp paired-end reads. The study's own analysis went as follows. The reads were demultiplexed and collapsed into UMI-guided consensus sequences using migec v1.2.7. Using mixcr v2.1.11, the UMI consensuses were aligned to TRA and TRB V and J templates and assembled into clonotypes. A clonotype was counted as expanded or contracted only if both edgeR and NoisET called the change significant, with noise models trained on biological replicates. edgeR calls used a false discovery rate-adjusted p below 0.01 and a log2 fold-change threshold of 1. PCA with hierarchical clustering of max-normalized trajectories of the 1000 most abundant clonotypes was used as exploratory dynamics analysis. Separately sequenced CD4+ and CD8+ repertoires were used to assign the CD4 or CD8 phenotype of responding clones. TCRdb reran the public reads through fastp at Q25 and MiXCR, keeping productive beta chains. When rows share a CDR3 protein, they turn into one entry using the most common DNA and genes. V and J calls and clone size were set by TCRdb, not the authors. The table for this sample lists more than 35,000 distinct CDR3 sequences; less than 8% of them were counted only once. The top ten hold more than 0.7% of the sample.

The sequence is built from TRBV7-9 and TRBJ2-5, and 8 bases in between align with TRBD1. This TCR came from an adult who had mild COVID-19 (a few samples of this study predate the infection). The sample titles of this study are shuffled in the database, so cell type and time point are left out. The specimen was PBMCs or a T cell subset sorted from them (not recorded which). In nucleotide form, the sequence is TGTGCCAGCAGCGGGACAGGACATCCCCAAGAGACCCAGTACTTC. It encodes CASSGTGHPQETQYF.